The 21 T cell receptor beta chains below come from one sample, sequenced in a study of Ad26.COV2.S vaccination and SARS-CoV-2 variants. The table came from immunoSEQ multiplex PCR; TCRdb's copy has only in-frame clones and leaves some out. The sample has around 240,000 clones; approximately 90% are singletons. Described treatment: approximately 18 received Ad26.COV2.S at low or high dose, single or two shots; several received placebo; per-sample allocation not given. At day 63 after the first vaccine or placebo injection, samples were drawn. Sequencing used peripheral blood, obtained in a trial of Ad26.COV2.S vaccine versus placebo. The receptors were sampled from a person between 18 and 59 years old who received the Ad26.COV2.S COVID-19 vaccine or a placebo.

The chain has TRBV4-2 and TRBJ1-4; weak D call: TRBD1 (6 bases). Trimming took off 8 bases at V and 8 bases at J, with 15 bases between the two ends. CDR3 length: 13 amino acids. Looked up from germline, CDR1 is LGHNA and CDR2 is YNFKEQ. CDR3 nucleotides: TGTGCCAGCTGCGTCCTTGGGGGCGAAAAACTGTTTTTT. It yields the protein CASCVLGGEKLFF.

This chain connects TRBV5-1 to TRBJ2-5, with D possibly TRBD2 on 6 matching bases. Trimming removed 0 bases from V and 3 bases from J, with 12 bases in between. The germline V gene encodes CDR1 SGHRS and CDR2 YFSETQ. This CDR3 has 15 amino acids. The CDR3 reads CASSLARRGEETQYF. CDR3 coding DNA: TGCGCCAGCAGCTTGGCCCGGCGGGGAGAAGAGACCCAGTACTTC.

The J gene is TRBJ1-2, the V gene TRBV5-1, with D unclear. The ends were cut back, 1 base at V and 1 base at J, with 14 bases in the middle. This CDR3 contains 16 residues. Germline V gene lookup returns CDR1 SGHRS and CDR2 YFSETQ. As DNA, the CDR3 is TGCGCCAGCAGCTTGAGCACAGCGGAAAGTAACTATGGCTACACCTTC. Translating gives CASSLSTAESNYGYTF.

A word on this clone: Different DNA sequences within this sample yield the same CDR3. The chain is built from TRBV10-3 and TRBJ1-1, with D perhaps TRBD1 (6 bases). Germline-derived CDR1 and CDR2 are ENHRY and SYGVKD. Trimming removed 4 bases at V and 4 bases at J, with 13 bases between. This CDR3 has 14 residues. CDR3 nucleotide sequence: TGTGCCATCAGTGTGGCAGGGGCCGGCACTGAAGCTTTCTTT. Protein product: CAISVAGAGTEAFF.

The rearrangement links TRBV7-9 to TRBJ2-1; maybe TRBD2 (6 bases). V lost 2 bases to trimming and J lost 8 bases, with 16 bases between them. CDR3 size: 15 residues. The germline V gene encodes CDR1 SEHNR and CDR2 FQNEAQ (reference sequence). The CDR3 spells CASSLLTGVLDEQFF. CDR3 sequence (DNA): TGTGCCAGCAGCTTATTGACGGGGGTATTGGATGAGCAGTTCTTC.

The gene calls are TRBV4-3 and TRBJ2-6; D remains unclear. The CDR3 is made up of 13 amino acids. Germline V gene data show CDR1 as LGHNA and CDR2 as YSLEER. V gave up 1 base and J gave up 3 bases, with 1 base separating them. The CDR3 here is CASSQVGANVLTF. CDR3 nucleotides: TGCGCCAGCAGCCAAGTTGGGGCCAACGTCCTGACTTTC.

This clone was observed a handful of times. This chain uses TRBV7-9 with TRBJ2-7, with D possibly being TRBD2 (5 bases). V was pared by 5 bases and J by 3 bases, with 8 bases between. The germline CDR1 and CDR2 sequences are SEHNR and FQNEAQ (reference sequence). CDR3 size: 12 residues. The CDR3 region is CASSEGDYEQYF. Written as DNA, the CDR3 is TGTGCCAGCAGCGAGGGAGACTACGAGCAGTACTTC.

To note about this clone: One end of the junction varies from germline; a read error may be responsible. V is TRBV28 and J is TRBJ1-5; D unclear. CDR3 length equals 14 residues. The germline gives CDR1 MDHEN, CDR2 SYDVKM. DNA for the CDR3: TGTGTCAGCAGTTTAGGTTTGGCTGCTCAGCCCCAGCATTTT. Its translation is CVSSLGLAAQPQHF.

This clone has more than one count but fewer than ten. V usage is TRBV11-2 and J usage is TRBJ1-3, with 9 bases fitting TRBD1. CDR1 is SGHAT and CDR2 is FQNNGV in the germline V gene. Trimming removed 5 bases from V and 4 bases from J; junction bases left unmatched: 6. The CDR3 contains 15 residues. The CDR3 nucleotides are TGTGCCAGCAGCGCTGACAGGGGGGCAGGAAACACCATATATTTT. This gives the protein CASSADRGAGNTIYF.

V gene TRBV6-2 or TRBV6-3 combines with J gene TRBJ2-7, with D tentatively TRBD2 (5 bases). V lost 4 bases and J 2 bases, leaving 9 bases between the germline ends. CDR1 MNHEY and CDR2 SVGEGT come from the germline V gene. This CDR3 region has 13 residues. In DNA form, the CDR3 reads TGTGCCAGCAGTTCCGGGATCCCCTACGAGCAGTACTTC. Encoded protein: CASSSGIPYEQYF.

The V gene is TRBV10-2, the J gene TRBJ2-1, with 8 bases lining up with TRBD1. CDR3 size: 17 residues. J gave up 8 bases and V 7 bases, and 19 bases lay outside the gene matches. Germline CDR1 WSHSY, CDR2 SAAADI. CDR3 coding DNA: TGCGCCAGCAATACCCTAATACGGGCAGGACAGGGCGATGAGCAGTTCTTC. Translation: CASNTLIRAGQGDEQFF.

This clone was detected a few times. The rearrangement links TRBV4-3 to TRBJ2-7, with D perhaps matching TRBD2 (5 bases). Trimming left V 3 bases short and J 5 bases short, with 17 bases between. Germline CDR1 is LGHNA and CDR2 is YSLEER. The CDR3 has 15 residues. The CDR3 nucleotides read TGCGCCAGCAGCCAGACTTCCGCCCCCGGGGACGAGCAGTACTTC. This translates into CASSQTSAPGDEQYF.

The V call is TRBV4-2, the J call TRBJ1-5; no reliable D call. Germline V gene lookup returns CDR1 LGHNA and CDR2 YNFKEQ. This CDR3 spans 14 amino acids. V shed 1 base and J shed 3 bases, with 7 bases lying between them. The CDR3 sequence: CASSQVGINQPQHF. The CDR3 nucleotides are TGTGCCAGCAGCCAAGTAGGAATCAATCAGCCCCAGCATTTT.

The gene calls are TRBV2 and TRBJ2-7; 11 bases line up with TRBD1. The CDR3 consists of 13 residues. After removal of 5 bases from V and 6 bases from J, the junction contained 3 bases not matched to a gene. Germline CDR1 is SNHLY and CDR2 is FYNNEI. CDR3 in amino acids: CASSRTGGVEQYF. CDR3 nucleotide sequence: TGTGCCAGCAGTAGGACAGGGGGCGTCGAGCAGTACTTC.

This chain connects TRBV5-1 to TRBJ2-1, with 7 positions matching TRBD1. The CDR3 runs 17 residues. CDR1 is SGHRS, CDR2 YFSETQ, per germline. Unmatched junction bases numbered 14, after V lost 2 bases and J lost 6 bases. The CDR3 DNA reads TGCGCCAGCAGCTTAGGCCCCCGACAGGGATTGGTCAATGAGCAGTTCTTC. Residues: CASSLGPRQGLVNEQFF. Supplemented by reference TRBV5-1 and TRBJ2-1, the full variable domain reads KAGVTQTPRYLIKTRGQQVTLSCSPISGHRSVSWYQQTPGQGLQFLFEYFSETQRNKGNFPGRFSGRQFSNSRSEMNVSTLELGDSALYLCASSLGPRQGLVNEQFFGPGTRLTVL.

The rearrangement joins TRBV29-1 to TRBJ2-3, with TRBD2 matching 7 bases. CDR3 length: 13 amino acids. V trimming: 6 bases; J trimming: 4 bases; junction bases outside the gene matches: 7. Germline CDR1 SQVTM, CDR2 ANQGSEA. CDR3 in amino acids: CSVSGGVADTQYF. Written as DNA, the CDR3 is TGCAGCGTGTCGGGGGGAGTGGCAGATACGCAGTATTTT.

The sample holds a few counts of this clone. The chain employs TRBV4-1 and TRBJ2-7; D perhaps matches TRBD2 (6 bases). The CDR3 contains 14 residues. The germline gives CDR1 MGHRA, CDR2 YSYEKL. V lost 4 bases and J 5 bases, leaving 15 bases between the germline ends. Here the CDR3 DNA reads TGCGCCAGCAGCCCCCACTTGCGGGGTGACGAGCAGTACTTC. This gives the protein CASSPHLRGDEQYF.

This clone was counted a single time. This chain uses TRBV27 with TRBJ2-5, with a weak D call TRBD2 (6 bases). The CDR3 has 16 amino acids. Germline-derived CDR1 and CDR2 are MNHEY and SMNVEV (reference sequence). V shed 5 bases and J shed 2 bases, with 18 bases lying between them. CDR3 in amino acids: CASSPIGERAQETQYF. The CDR3 DNA reads TGTGCCAGCAGTCCCATTGGGGAGCGGGCTCAAGAGACCCAGTACTTC.

The chain employs TRBV5-1 and TRBJ2-2; 11 bases match TRBD1. The CDR3 spans 16 residues. V lost 2 bases, J lost 8 bases, and 8 bases stayed unmatched. CDR1 SGHRS and CDR2 YFSETQ come from the germline V gene. CDR3 sequence: CASSFTGTGGFGELFF. The CDR3 coding sequence is TGCGCCAGCAGCTTCACCGGGACAGGGGGTTTTGGGGAGCTGTTTTTT.

The DNA of the CDR3 is TGTGCCAGCAGCCCAACGAAGACAGGGGAACTGTTCTTC. Amino acids: CASSPTKTGELFF. This chain connects TRBV7-2 to TRBJ2-1; 8 positions match TRBD1. Germline-derived CDR1 and CDR2 are SGHTA and FQGNSA. V trimming: 5 bases; J trimming: 15 bases; junction bases outside the gene matches: 12. The CDR3 length is 13 residues. Complete variable domain (other parts from reference TRBV7-2 and TRBJ2-1): GAGVSQSPSNKVTEKGKDVELRCDPISGHTALYWYRQSLGQGLEFLIYFQGNSAPDKSGLPSDRFSAERTGGSVSTLTIQRTQQEDSAVYLCASSPTKTGELFFGPGTRLTVL.

The chain combines TRBV5-1 with TRBJ2-1; a weak D match, TRBD2 (6 bases). Deletions cut 3 bases from V and 5 bases from J, with 18 bases between. This CDR3 spans 16 amino acids. CDR1 is SGHRS, CDR2 YFSETQ, per germline. The CDR3 here is CASSSAGGRLNNEQFF. DNA for the CDR3: TGCGCCAGCAGCTCCGCCGGTGGGAGGCTGAACAATGAGCAGTTCTTC.